This TCR beta chain was captured in a study of T cell clonotyping in hematopoietic cell transplantation. Study in general: Recipients' pretransplant samples followed cytoreduction. Study-level points and caveats: Few recipient clonotypes overlapped donors; over 97% were de novo at given depth. Recipient TCR diversity dropped after transplant; expanded clonotypes rose from day 30 to 180.

The CDR3 is made up of 14 amino acids. Germline loops: CDR1 SGHTA, CDR2 FQGNSA. With 4 bases clipped from V and 6 bases from J, the junction kept 5 bases outside the gene matches. Described time point: recipient sample about 28 days before transplant, after cytoreduction. The table came from immunoSEQ multiplex PCR; TCRdb's copy has only in-frame clones and leaves some out. The sample has about 5,400 clones, around 83% seen once. Remarks on this clone: Antigen unknown.

The receptor was derived from a man in his sixties with acute myeloid leukemia. Some clones in this sample may be carry-over from other donors' samples. This material consisted of peripheral blood mononuclear cells, taken before stem cell transplant. This sequence joins TRBV7-2 and TRBJ1-5; 8 positions match TRBD1. The CDR3 sequence is CASSSGQGAQPQHF. The CDR3 DNA follows: TGTGCCAGCAGCTCGGGGCAGGGGGCTCAGCCCCAGCATTTT.